This T cell receptor beta chain was captured in a study of T cells after yellow fever vaccination. CDR1 and CDR2 (germline): MNHNY, SVGAGI (reference sequence). The CDR3 sequence is 13 residues long. With 4 bases removed from V and 2 bases from J, the gap between germline ends came to 8 bases. This clonotype has a count of ten or more. Each CDR3 protein gets one entry after TCRdb re-called the 5' RACE reads with MiXCR. The sample includes 200,000 to 300,000 distinct CDR3 sequences, about 7.1% of them seen just once. The starting material was CD4+ T cells sorted from PBMCs, obtained 15 days after the yellow fever booster vaccination. The rearrangement links TRBV6-6 to TRBJ1-1, with D maybe TRBD1 (5 bases). The TCR originated in a man in his thirties or forties who received the YFV17D yellow fever vaccine. In DNA, the CDR3 is TGTGCCAGCAGTTGGGACGGAAACACTGAAGCTTTCTTT. Protein product: CASSWDGNTEAFF.